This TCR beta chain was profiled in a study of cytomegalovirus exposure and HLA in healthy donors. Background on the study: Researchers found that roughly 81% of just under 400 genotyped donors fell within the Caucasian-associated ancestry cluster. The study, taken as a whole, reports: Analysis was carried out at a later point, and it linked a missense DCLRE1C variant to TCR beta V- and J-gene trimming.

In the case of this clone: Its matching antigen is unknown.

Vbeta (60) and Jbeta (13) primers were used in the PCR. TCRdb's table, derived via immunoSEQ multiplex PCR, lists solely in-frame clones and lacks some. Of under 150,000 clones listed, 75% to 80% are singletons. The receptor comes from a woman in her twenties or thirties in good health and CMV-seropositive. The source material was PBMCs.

The CDR3 DNA reads as TGTGCCAGCAGTTTAGGGCTCACCCTGGTTGGGGCCAACGTCCTGACTTTC. The encoded protein is CASSLGLTLVGANVLTF. This sequence joins TRBV28 and TRBJ2-6, with D hard to call. V was trimmed by 2 bases and J by 3 bases, leaving 14 bases between them. CDR1 and CDR2 from the germline V gene are MDHEN and SYDVKM. The CDR3 sequence is 17 residues long.